The entry below describes one T cell receptor (beta chain). This record belongs to a study of T cell changes during pregnancy in multiple sclerosis. Sequenced by immunoSEQ multiplex PCR; TCRdb stores in-frame clones only, minus some. This table holds roughly 23,000 clones, around 87% found once. V was pared by 0 bases and J by 7 bases, with 17 bases between. Germline V gene data show CDR1 as WNHNN and CDR2 as SYGVQD (reference sequence). The CDR3 extends over 16 amino acids. This sequence was found in a female donor in good health, enrolled as a control in a pregnancy study. The sequences come from CD4+ T cells from peripheral blood mononuclear cells, collected in the second trimester of pregnancy. The chain carries TRBV10-1 and TRBJ2-3, with D possibly TRBD1 on 5 matching bases. The CDR3 DNA reads as TGCGCCAGCAGTGAGTCTGGAACAGGACAACCTTATACGCAGTATTTT. Translating it yields CASSESGTGQPYTQYF.